These 6 T cell receptor beta chains came from one sample sequenced in a study of T cell clusters in autoimmune cytopenias. TRB rearrangements were amplified by touch-down multiplex PCR with mixed TRB-A/B primers. No DNA is given; TCRdb re-called the multiplex PCR reads and lists each CDR3 protein once. The sample includes 4,500 or so distinct CDR3 sequences. TRB was amplified from about 270 ng of peripheral blood genomic DNA per sample. The specimen sequenced was peripheral blood. Receptor source: a human donor with an autoimmune cytopenia or autoimmune hepatitis (not recorded which).

The chain recombines TRBV5-4 with TRBJ2-5; no DNA is available, so the TRBD1 call from TCRdb remains unchecked. Per germline, CDR1 SGHNT and CDR2 YYREEE (reference sequence). The CDR3 runs to 17 residues. The CDR3 is CASSPGEGQGRGETQYF.

The genes are TRBV30 and TRBJ1-1; TCRdb proposes TRBD1, but this gene call is untestable without DNA. The CDR3 sequence is 13 residues long. CDR1 and CDR2 from the germline V gene are GTSNPN and SVGIG (reference sequence). The chain's CDR3 is CAWRQGVDTEAFF.

This chain uses TRBV28 with TRBJ2-3; TCRdb selects TRBD2, and the lack of DNA leaves this call unchecked. The CDR3 spans 14 residues. Germline CDR1 MDHEN, CDR2 SYDVKM. The CDR3 protein is CASGAGGGTDTQYF.

The chain links TRBV7-2 to TRBJ1-4; the TCRdb call, TRBD1, lacks DNA for checking. The germline CDR1 and CDR2 sequences are SGHTA and FQGNSA. The CDR3 spans 15 residues. CDR3 amino acids: CASSLAGGIKEKLFF. Drawing the rest from reference TRBV7-2 and TRBJ1-4, the complete variable domain is GAGVSQSPSNKVTEKGKDVELRCDPISGHTALYWYRQSLGQGLEFLIYFQGNSAPDKSGLPSDRFSAERTGGSVSTLTIQRTQQEDSAVYLCASSLAGGIKEKLFFGSGTQLSVL.

The V call is TRBV27, the J call TRBJ2-7; with no DNA, the TCRdb D assignment of TRBD2 cannot be verified. This CDR3 comprises 16 residues. Germline lookup yields CDR1 MNHEY and CDR2 SMNVEV (reference sequence). This chain's CDR3 is CASSPGTSGRFSEQYF.

This clonotype registers medium-sized by frequency. The rearrangement uses TRBV6-2 or TRBV6-3 and TRBJ1-2; without DNA, the TCRdb call of TRBD1 cannot be checked. This CDR3 region has 20 residues. The germline V gene has CDR1 MNHEY and CDR2 SVGEGT. Here the CDR3 reads CASSYVTGAVDETGYYGYTF.